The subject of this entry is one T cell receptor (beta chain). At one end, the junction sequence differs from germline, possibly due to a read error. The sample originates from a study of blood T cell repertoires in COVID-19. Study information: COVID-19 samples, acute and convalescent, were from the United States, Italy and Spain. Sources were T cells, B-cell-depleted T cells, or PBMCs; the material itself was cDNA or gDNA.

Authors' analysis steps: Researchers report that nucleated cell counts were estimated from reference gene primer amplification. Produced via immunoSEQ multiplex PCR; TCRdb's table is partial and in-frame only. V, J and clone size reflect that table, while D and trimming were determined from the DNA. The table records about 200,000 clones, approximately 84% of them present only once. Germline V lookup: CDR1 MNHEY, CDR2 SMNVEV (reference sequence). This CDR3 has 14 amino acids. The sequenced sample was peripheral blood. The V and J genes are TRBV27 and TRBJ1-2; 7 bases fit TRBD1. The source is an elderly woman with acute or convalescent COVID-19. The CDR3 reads CASSLSRGESGYTF. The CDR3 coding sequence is TGTGCCAGCAGTCTATCCAGGGGGGAAAGTGGCTACACCTTC.